This is a list of T cell receptor beta chains from one sample in a study of cytomegalovirus exposure and HLA in healthy donors. This table comes from immunoSEQ multiplex PCR, and its TCRdb copy is limited to in-frame clones, with some not included. The sample holds 150,000 to 200,000 clones, 81% seen once. The sample was PBMCs. These receptors all stem from a man in his late teens or twenties in good health and CMV-seronegative. CDR3s include the opening cysteine and the closing phenylalanine or tryptophan. The order of the fields is CDR3 protein, CDR3 DNA, J gene, clone size, V gene, D gene. The D gene is left open where the match is weak. A clone size is listed for some rows: how often the clone was seen (once, few, many), or a class if it is expanded.

CASSLAAGGNANTDTQYF,TGCGCCAGCAGCTTGGCCGCAGGTGGTAACGCGAACACAGATACGCAGTATTTT,TRBJ2-3,few,TRBV5-1,.
CASSSHGTALLELFF,TGTGCCAGCAGTTCACACGGGACAGCCCTTTTGGAGCTGTTTTTT,TRBJ2-2,once,TRBV7-3,TRBD1
CASSQSEPGLGREKLFF,TGCGCCAGCAGCCAATCTGAGCCGGGATTGGGTAGGGAAAAACTGTTTTTT,TRBJ1-4,once,TRBV4-3,.
CASSLGGQETQYF,TGTGCTAGCAGCTTAGGCGGGCAAGAGACCCAGTACTTC,TRBJ2-5,.,TRBV7-7,.
CASGGEREQTYEQYF,TGTGCCAGCGGGGGGGAGCGGGAGCAGACCTACGAGCAGTACTTC,TRBJ2-7,.,TRBV6-4,TRBD2
CASSYKGDNQPQHF,TGTGCCAGCAGTTACAAAGGGGACAATCAGCCCCAGCATTTT,TRBJ1-5,.,TRBV6-6,.
CASSSRGSYEQYF,TGTGCCAGCAGCTCCAGAGGCTCCTACGAGCAGTACTTC,TRBJ2-7,few,TRBV5-4,.
CASSLVTGTEHSPLHF,TGTGCCAGCAGCTTAGTGACCGGGACAGAACATTCACCCCTCCACTTT,TRBJ1-6,.,TRBV7-9,TRBD1
CASQGGHQPQHF,TGTGCCAGCCAGGGGGGACATCAGCCCCAGCATTTT,TRBJ1-5,.,TRBV2,TRBD1
CASESGGASGNTIYF,TGTGCCAGCGAATCGGGTGGGGCTTCTGGAAACACCATATATTTT,TRBJ1-3,.,TRBV2,.
CASSQYSGNSYNEQFF,TGCGCCAGCAGCCAATATAGCGGGAACTCCTACAATGAGCAGTTCTTC,TRBJ2-1,once,TRBV4-1,TRBD2
CASSQDQGASWTEAFF,TGCGCCAGCAGCCAAGACCAGGGGGCAAGTTGGACTGAAGCTTTCTTT,TRBJ1-1,.,TRBV4-3,TRBD1
CASSYGQGDAEQYF,TGTGCCAGCAGTTACGGGCAGGGGGACGCCGAGCAGTACTTC,TRBJ2-7,.,TRBV6-5,TRBD1
CASSQTWGQSSYEQYF,TGCGCCAGCAGCCAAACCTGGGGCCAGAGCTCCTACGAGCAGTACTTC,TRBJ2-7,.,TRBV4-1,.
CASRTGQGTYEQYF,TGTGCCAGCAGAACGGGACAGGGGACCTACGAGCAGTACTTC,TRBJ2-7,.,TRBV6-1,TRBD1
CASKKQGVHEQFF,TGTGCCAGTAAAAAGCAGGGGGTTCATGAGCAGTTCTTC,TRBJ2-1,.,TRBV19,TRBD1
CSALTGDGYTF,TGCAGTGCTTTGACAGGGGACGGCTACACCTTC,TRBJ1-2,once,TRBV20-1,TRBD1
CASSLVGTHYEQYF,TGTGCCAGCAGCTTAGTGGGGACACACTACGAGCAGTACTTC,TRBJ2-7,.,TRBV11-2,.
CASSYDKTQYF,TGTGCCAGCAGCTACGACAAGACCCAGTACTTC,TRBJ2-5,.,TRBV7-2,.
CASRRTYNEQFF,TGTGCCAGTCGGCGGACCTACAATGAGCAGTTCTTC,TRBJ2-1,.,TRBV7-9,.
CASSGTSGGRTSPYEQYF,TGTGCCAGCAGCGGGACTAGCGGGGGCCGAACTAGCCCCTACGAGCAGTACTTC,TRBJ2-7,.,TRBV2,TRBD2
CASSSRQGLNYGYTF,TGTGCCAGCAGCTCCCGACAGGGGCTAAACTATGGCTACACCTTC,TRBJ1-2,.,TRBV7-6,TRBD1
CASSVTGVSYEQYF,TGTGCCAGCTCCGTTACAGGGGTGTCCTACGAGCAGTACTTC,TRBJ2-7,.,TRBV28,TRBD1
CASSPPAGGRFKYYEQYF,TGTGCCAGCTCACCACCGGCAGGGGGCCGATTCAAATACTACGAGCAGTACTTC,TRBJ2-7,.,TRBV18,TRBD1
CASSVVAGDGNEQYF,TGTGCCAGCAGTGTCGTAGCGGGAGACGGCAACGAGCAGTACTTC,TRBJ2-7,.,TRBV7-6,TRBD2
CASSILKGTGVDGYTF,TGTGCCAGTAGTATACTCAAGGGAACAGGGGTCGATGGCTACACCTTC,TRBJ1-2,.,TRBV19,TRBD1
CASSQDTGTGFGELFF,TGCGCCAGCAGCCAAGACACCGGGACAGGGTTCGGGGAGCTGTTTTTT,TRBJ2-2,.,TRBV4-3,TRBD1
CASSLESGVLYEQYF,TGCGCCAGCAGCTTGGAGTCCGGGGTTCTCTACGAGCAGTACTTC,TRBJ2-7,.,TRBV5-1,.
CASSSRDRGTDTQYF,TGTGCCAGCAGTAGCCGGGACAGGGGCACAGATACGCAGTATTTT,TRBJ2-3,.,TRBV6-5,TRBD1
CASRQGQITGELFF,TGTGCCAGCAGACAGGGACAGATCACCGGGGAGCTGTTTTTT,TRBJ2-2,few,TRBV6-5,TRBD1
CASSQQTPSSGSSYEQYF,TGTGCCAGCAGCCAACAAACCCCGAGTAGCGGGAGCTCCTACGAGCAGTACTTC,TRBJ2-7,.,TRBV11-2,TRBD2
CACLLAGGGTDTQYF,TGTGCCTGCCTATTAGCGGGGGGGGGAACAGATACGCAGTATTTT,TRBJ2-3,.,TRBV30,TRBD2
CASPRLDRGYSPLHF,TGCGCCAGCCCACGCCTAGACAGGGGATATTCACCCCTCCACTTT,TRBJ1-6,.,TRBV10-1,TRBD1
CASSGSGTSLSDTQYF,TGTGCCAGCAGTGGCTCCGGGACTAGCTTATCAGATACGCAGTATTTT,TRBJ2-3,few,TRBV27,TRBD2
CASRAWGQSSYEQYF,TGTGCCAGCCGAGCCTGGGGACAGAGCTCCTACGAGCAGTACTTC,TRBJ2-7,.,TRBV25-1,TRBD1
CATSRGQGASEQFF,TGTGCCACCAGCAGGGGACAGGGGGCTAGTGAGCAGTTCTTC,TRBJ2-1,.,TRBV15,TRBD1
CASSLGSGVNTEAFF,TGTGCCAGCAGCTTAGGCTCAGGGGTGAACACTGAAGCTTTCTTT,TRBJ1-1,.,TRBV11-2,.
CASSFEAGEQFF,TGCGCCAGCAGCTTTGAAGCGGGGGAGCAGTTCTTC,TRBJ2-1,once,TRBV5-1,TRBD2
CASLGTSFALTGELFF,TGTGCCAGCTTGGGTACTAGTTTTGCCCTCACCGGGGAGCTGTTTTTT,TRBJ2-2,once,TRBV28,.
CASSFQGEKLFF,TGTGCCAGCAGTTTTCAGGGTGAAAAACTGTTTTTT,TRBJ1-4,.,TRBV28,.
CASSQERGNTEAFF,TGCGCCAGCAGCCAAGAGCGGGGGAACACTGAAGCTTTCTTT,TRBJ1-1,.,TRBV4-3,.
CASSFSDSNYEQYF,TGTGCCAGCAGCTTTAGTGACAGTAACTACGAGCAGTACTTC,TRBJ2-7,.,TRBV5-5,.
CSVETGTGGYEQYF,TGCAGCGTTGAAACCGGGACAGGGGGCTACGAGCAGTACTTC,TRBJ2-7,.,TRBV29-1,TRBD1
CATAGGSGEKLFF,TGTGCCACCGCAGGGGGCTCGGGTGAAAAACTGTTTTTT,TRBJ1-4,.,TRBV10-3,TRBD1
CASSAGLAGGHYEQYF,TGTGCCAGCAGCGCGGGACTAGCGGGGGGGCACTACGAGCAGTACTTC,TRBJ2-7,once,TRBV9,TRBD2
CASSIRQQETQYF,TGTGCCAGTAGTATTCGACAGCAAGAGACCCAGTACTTC,TRBJ2-5,.,TRBV19,.
CASSLEGVSTFF,TGTGCCAGCAGCTTGGAGGGGGTTTCGACTTTCTTT,TRBJ1-1,.,TRBV5-8,.
CASSLLTSGRTDTQYF,TGTGCCAGCAGTTTGCTGACTAGCGGGAGAACAGATACGCAGTATTTT,TRBJ2-3,few,TRBV28,TRBD2
CASSPRLGMNTEAFF,TGTGCCAGCAGCCCCCGTCTTGGCATGAACACTGAAGCTTTCTTT,TRBJ1-1,few,TRBV14,.
CASSWDRGTEQYF,TGTGCCAGCAGTTGGGACAGGGGAACCGAGCAGTACTTC,TRBJ2-7,.,TRBV6-1,TRBD1
CASSSTSGGHYEQYF,TGTGCCAGCAGCTCAACTAGCGGGGGACACTACGAGCAGTACTTC,TRBJ2-7,.,TRBV6-5,TRBD2
CASSWGDRNTEAFF,TGTGCCAGCAGTTGGGGGGACAGGAACACTGAAGCTTTCTTT,TRBJ1-1,.,TRBV27,TRBD1
CASSYPTSGRSADTQYF,TGTGCCAGCAGCTACCCGACTAGCGGGAGATCGGCAGATACGCAGTATTTT,TRBJ2-3,.,TRBV7-9,TRBD2
CASSSRLTGWETQYF,TGTGCCAGCAGCTCTCGGCTGACAGGGTGGGAGACCCAGTACTTC,TRBJ2-5,.,TRBV4-2,TRBD1
CASSLVGGEETQYF,TGCGCCAGCAGCTTGGTTGGCGGGGAAGAGACCCAGTACTTC,TRBJ2-5,few,TRBV5-1,.
CASSNIGLAGRETQYF,TGCGCCAGCAGCAACATTGGACTAGCGGGGAGAGAGACCCAGTACTTC,TRBJ2-5,.,TRBV10-2,TRBD2
CASSIGTGLQETQYF,TGTGCCAGTAGTATAGGTACAGGGCTCCAAGAGACCCAGTACTTC,TRBJ2-5,.,TRBV19,.
CASSLPPDGSNTEAFF,TGTGCCAGCAGTTTACCTCCCGACGGGTCGAACACTGAAGCTTTCTTT,TRBJ1-1,.,TRBV27,.
CASIFAGLKNTEAFF,TGTGCCAGTATTTTTGCAGGGTTGAAGAACACTGAAGCTTTCTTT,TRBJ1-1,.,TRBV19,.